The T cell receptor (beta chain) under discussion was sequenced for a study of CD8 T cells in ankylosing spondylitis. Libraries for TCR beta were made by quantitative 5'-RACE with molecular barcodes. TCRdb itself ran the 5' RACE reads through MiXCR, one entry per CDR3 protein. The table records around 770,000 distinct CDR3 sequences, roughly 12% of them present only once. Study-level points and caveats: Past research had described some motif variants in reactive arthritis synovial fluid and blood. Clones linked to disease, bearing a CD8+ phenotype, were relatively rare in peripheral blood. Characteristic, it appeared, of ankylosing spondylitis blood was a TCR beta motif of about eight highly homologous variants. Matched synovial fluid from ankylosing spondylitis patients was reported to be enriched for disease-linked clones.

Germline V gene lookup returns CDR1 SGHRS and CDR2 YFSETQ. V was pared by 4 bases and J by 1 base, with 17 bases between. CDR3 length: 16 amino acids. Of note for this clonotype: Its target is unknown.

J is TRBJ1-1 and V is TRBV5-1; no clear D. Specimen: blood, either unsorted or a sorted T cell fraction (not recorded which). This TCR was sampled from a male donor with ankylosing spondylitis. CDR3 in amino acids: CASSVRELTPNTEAFF. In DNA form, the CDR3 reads TGCGCCAGCAGCGTGAGGGAGCTGACCCCGAACACTGAAGCTTTCTTT.